Shown below are 19 T cell receptor beta chains from a single sample sequenced in a study of cytomegalovirus exposure and HLA in healthy donors. Primers for the PCR totalled 60 Vbeta and 13 Jbeta. Profiled with immunoSEQ multiplex PCR; TCRdb holds only in-frame clones, not every one. This sample has about 140,000 clones, with around four fifths found just once. Sequenced material: PBMCs. These receptors were obtained from a female donor in good health and CMV-seronegative.

In this sample, this clone turned up once. The chain links TRBV28 to TRBJ1-3, with TRBD1 identical over 8 bases. The length of the CDR3 is 16 residues. The germline V gene encodes CDR1 MDHEN and CDR2 SYDVKM. Trimming removed 6 bases from V and 0 bases from J; junction bases left unmatched: 7. CDR3 in DNA: TGTGCCAGCAGGAGACAGGGGCCGAACTCTGGAAACACCATATATTTT. Protein sequence: CASRRQGPNSGNTIYF. Combining the CDR3 with reference TRBV28 and TRBJ1-3 gives the whole variable domain DVKVTQSSRYLVKRTGEKVFLECVQDMDHENMFWYRQDPGLGLRLIYFSYDVKMKEKGDIPEGYSVSREKKERFSLILESASTNQTSMYLCASRRQGPNSGNTIYFGEGSWLTVV.

Comment on this clone: The junction departs from the called germline gene at one end, perhaps through a read error. The chain employs TRBV5-4 and TRBJ1-2; a weak D match, TRBD1 (6 bases). Per the germline V gene, CDR1 is SGHNT and CDR2 is YYREEE (reference sequence). The CDR3 has 15 amino acids. DNA for the CDR3: TGTGCCAGCAGCTCGGACAGACTTGCTAACTATGGCTACCCCTTC. Its translation: CASSSDRLANYGYPF.

This clone has just a few counts. The J gene is TRBJ2-2, the V gene TRBV5-4; 7 positions agree with TRBD2. The V gene's germline CDR1 is SGHNT and CDR2 YYREEE (reference sequence). CDR3 length: 16 amino acids. Trimming took 1 base from V and 2 from J; bases not matched to a gene: 5. The CDR3 region has the DNA TGTGCCAGCAGCTTGATCCTAGCGGCCAACACCGGGGAGCTGTTTTTT. Translating it yields CASSLILAANTGELFF.

The chain combines TRBV29-1 with TRBJ2-1, with TRBD2 as a possible D gene (5 bases). This CDR3 contains 13 residues. The V gene's germline CDR1 is SQVTM and CDR2 ANQGSEA. V lost 8 bases to trimming and J lost 8 bases, with 19 bases between them. In nucleotides, the CDR3 is TGCAGCCTCAAACGGGGAAGCCCGGATGAGCAGTTCTTC. It is translated as CSLKRGSPDEQFF.

V gene TRBV7-2 combines with J gene TRBJ2-5; 8 nucleotides line up with TRBD2. The germline CDR1 and CDR2 sequences are SGHTA and FQGNSA. This CDR3 is 15 amino acids long. V lost 3 bases and J lost 5; bases outside the gene matches: 8. This chain's CDR3 is CASSFVGGAGETQYF. The CDR3 nucleotides read TGTGCCAGCAGCTTTGTCGGGGGGGCCGGTGAGACCCAGTACTTC.

This chain joins TRBV5-4 and TRBJ2-4; maybe TRBD1 (5 bases). The CDR3 sequence is 13 residues long. Germline loops: CDR1 SGHNT, CDR2 YYREEE (reference sequence). Between the trimmed V and J ends, which lost 0 bases and 13 bases, there was a span of 14 bases. The CDR3 DNA is TGTGCCAGCAGCTTGGCAGGTGGGGCTTTACAGTACTTC. This codes for CASSLAGGALQYF.

The chain joins TRBV27 to TRBJ2-7; no firm D call. There are 13 residues in the CDR3. Germline CDR1 MNHEY, CDR2 SMNVEV (reference sequence). Trimming stripped 4 bases from V and 5 bases from J, with 12 bases between. The CDR3 DNA follows: TGTGCCAGCAGTTCCCCCCCGGTCCACGAGCAGTACTTC. This codes for CASSSPPVHEQYF.

The V and J genes are TRBV5-1 and TRBJ2-2; D unclear. V was clipped by 0 bases and J by 2 bases, with 5 bases between them. Germline CDR1 reads SGHRS; CDR2 reads YFSETQ. The CDR3 sequence is 14 residues long. This CDR3 is CASSLGANTGELFF. As DNA, the CDR3 is TGCGCCAGCAGCTTGGGCGCCAACACCGGGGAGCTGTTTTTT.

This clone occurred a few times. J is TRBJ1-1 and V is TRBV4-3; 8 nucleotides agree with TRBD1. V dropped 2 bases and J dropped 1; count of bases not matched to a gene: 6. The CDR3 runs 16 residues. In germline, CDR1 is LGHNA, CDR2 YSLEER. CDR3 nucleotides: TGCGCCAGCAGCCAAAGATCGACAGGGGAGAACACTGAAGCTTTCTTT. Its protein is CASSQRSTGENTEAFF.

The chain combines TRBV5-4 with TRBJ2-1, with a tentative D call TRBD1 (5 bases). Germline CDR1 SGHNT, CDR2 YYREEE (reference sequence). With 1 base removed from V and 8 bases from J, the gap between germline ends came to 16 bases. This CDR3 is built from 15 residues. The CDR3 region has the DNA TGTGCCAGCAGCTTGAGAACAGGATTTAGGGATGAGCAGTTCTTC. This gives the protein CASSLRTGFRDEQFF.

The chain joins TRBV28 to TRBJ1-1, with 8 bases matching TRBD1. CDR3 length equals 17 residues. J lost 0 bases, V lost 6 bases, and 12 bases had no gene match. Germline V gives CDR1 MDHEN, CDR2 SYDVKM. The DNA of the CDR3 is TGTGCCAGCAGCCTTGGGGCAGGGGGCCTAATGAACACTGAAGCTTTCTTT. As protein: CASSLGAGGLMNTEAFF.

The V and J genes are TRBV4-2 and TRBJ1-2, with 10 bases lining up with TRBD1. Germline loops: CDR1 LGHNA, CDR2 YNFKEQ. This CDR3 region has 17 residues. Trimming cost V 1 base and J 2 bases; bases outside gene matches: 7. CDR3 DNA: TGTGCCAGCAGCCAAGGGGGGACAGGGGTGAAGAACTATGGCTACACCTTC. This codes for CASSQGGTGVKNYGYTF.

In regard to this clone: Its ends do not fully match the called genes, so a read error is possible. J is TRBJ1-2 and V is TRBV4-3; perhaps TRBD1 as D (5 bases). In germline, CDR1 is LGHNA, CDR2 YSLEER. The CDR3 has 15 amino acids. CDR3 coding DNA: TGCGCCAGCAGCCAAGTTGGGGGACTTAACTATGGCTACCCCTTC. It specifies CASSQVGGLNYGYPF.

The CDR3 sequence is CASSIWSGSGNSYEQYF. DNA of the CDR3: TGTGCCAGTAGTATATGGTCGGGTAGCGGGAACTCCTACGAGCAGTACTTC. The V and J genes are TRBV19 and TRBJ2-7, with 8 positions matching TRBD2. The CDR3 is made up of 17 amino acids. J gave up 0 bases and V 2 bases, and 9 bases lay outside the gene matches. The germline gives CDR1 LNHDA, CDR2 SQIVND (reference sequence).

The V and J genes are TRBV4-1 and TRBJ1-4, with 8 bases identical to TRBD1. J was trimmed by 7 bases and V by 2 bases; bases with no gene match: 6. The CDR3 is made up of 15 amino acids. Germline V CDR1 and CDR2: MGHRA, YSYEKL. CDR3 in amino acids: CASSQTQGVFEKLFF. CDR3 nucleotide sequence: TGCGCCAGCAGCCAAACACAGGGGGTTTTTGAAAAACTGTTTTTT.

The chain recombines TRBV27 with TRBJ1-2; 7 bases map to TRBD1. CDR1 MNHEY and CDR2 SMNVEV come from the germline V gene (reference sequence). The CDR3 has 15 amino acids. The ends lost 6 bases at V and 1 base at J; junction bases unmatched: 8. This CDR3 reads CASSPDRALNYGYTF. The CDR3 bases are TGTGCCAGCAGCCCTGACAGGGCTCTTAACTATGGCTACACCTTC.

J is TRBJ1-5 and V is TRBV6-1, with D unresolved. Germline V gene data show CDR1 as MNHNS and CDR2 as SASEGT. V was shortened by 8 bases and J by 1 base, with 9 bases between the two germline ends. This CDR3 spans 13 amino acids. The CDR3 DNA reads as TGTGCCAGCCGCCAGAGGAGCAATCAGCCCCAGCATTTT. This translates into CASRQRSNQPQHF.

This clone was observed a few times. V usage is TRBV19 and J usage is TRBJ1-2; D not resolved. Germline V gene data show CDR1 as LNHDA and CDR2 as SQIVND (reference sequence). Trimming took off 6 bases at V and 5 bases at J, with 19 bases between the two ends. The CDR3 length is 15 residues. The CDR3 DNA sequence: TGTGCCAGTAGGGGCGTGCAGGCCGGCGAATATGGCTACACCTTC. This sequence encodes CASRGVQAGEYGYTF.

With respect to this clone: This same CDR3 is encoded by further DNA sequences in the sample. The rearrangement uses TRBV6-1 and TRBJ2-1; perhaps TRBD2 as D (5 bases). V was clipped by 6 bases and J by 1 base, with 13 bases between them. Germline-derived CDR1 and CDR2 are MNHNS and SASEGT. The CDR3 covers 15 residues. Here the CDR3 reads CASSVNPGSYNEQFF. CDR3 DNA: TGTGCCAGCAGCGTCAACCCGGGATCCTACAATGAGCAGTTCTTC.